The 32 T cell receptor beta chains reported below all come from one sample, sequenced in a study of T cell repertoires in cytomegalovirus infection. Via MiXCR, TCRdb re-called the reads, giving one row per CDR3 protein. The sample gives over 150,000 distinct CDR3 sequences, approximately 19% of which show up once; 2.9% is in the top ten. Sequencing was done on a sample of PBMCs. Source of these receptors: a human donor in good health (CMV status not recorded). Some clones in this sample may be carry-over from other donors' samples.

V usage is TRBV7-2 and J usage is TRBJ2-1, with 10 bases fitting TRBD2. Trimming took 5 bases from V and 5 from J; bases not matched to a gene: 6. Germline lookup yields CDR1 SGHTA and CDR2 FQGNSA. The CDR3 spans 15 residues. In nucleotides, the CDR3 is TGTGCCAGCAGCGAGGGACTAGCGAAAAACAATGAGCAGTTCTTC. This translates into CASSEGLAKNNEQFF. Using reference TRBV7-2 and TRBJ2-1 for the parts outside the CDR3, the full variable domain is GAGVSQSPSNKVTEKGKDVELRCDPISGHTALYWYRQSLGQGLEFLIYFQGNSAPDKSGLPSDRFSAERTGGSVSTLTIQRTQQEDSAVYLCASSEGLAKNNEQFFGPGTRLTVL.

This clonotype was counted between two and nine times. The J gene is TRBJ2-3, the V gene TRBV3-1, with TRBD2 identical over 12 bases. The CDR3 has 18 residues. V was clipped by 4 bases and J by 0 bases; unmatched bases: 8. The germline gives CDR1 LGHDT, CDR2 YNNKEL (reference sequence). This CDR3 reads CASSRGLAGGLSTDTQYF. For the CDR3, the DNA is TGTGCCAGCAGCCGTGGGCTAGCGGGGGGGCTGAGCACAGATACGCAGTATTTT.

This clonotype was observed a handful of times. The V and J genes are TRBV12-3 or TRBV12-4 and TRBJ2-7; TRBD2 agrees at 8 bases. Unmatched junction bases numbered 9, after V lost 2 bases and J lost 6 bases. This CDR3 region has 15 residues. CDR3 coding DNA: TGTGCCAGCAGTTTAATCCCCTCGGGACTAGGCGAGCAGTACTTC. It specifies CASSLIPSGLGEQYF.

For the CDR3, the DNA is TGCGCCAGCAGCACCGGGACAGGGGTACCACCTAATTCACCCCTCCACTTT. This encodes CASSTGTGVPPNSPLHF. The chain joins TRBV5-1 to TRBJ1-6; 10 bases align to TRBD1. Germline CDR1 and CDR2: SGHRS and YFSETQ. The CDR3 contains 17 residues. V shed 4 bases and J 6 bases; nucleotides not matched to a gene: 10. The full variable domain, with the rest looked up from reference TRBV5-1 and TRBJ1-6, is KAGVTQTPRYLIKTRGQQVTLSCSPISGHRSVSWYQQTPGQGLQFLFEYFSETQRNKGNFPGRFSGRQFSNSRSEMNVSTLELGDSALYLCASSTGTGVPPNSPLHFGNGTRLTVT.

This clonotype was seen at least ten times. This chain joins TRBV7-2 and TRBJ2-1, with 13 positions matching TRBD2. Trimming cost V 1 base and J 5 bases; bases outside gene matches: 11. Germline V lookup: CDR1 SGHTA, CDR2 FQGNSA. The CDR3 has 19 residues. The CDR3 loop reads CASSLGWATSGGEHNEQFF. The DNA of the CDR3 is TGTGCCAGCAGCTTAGGATGGGCCACTAGCGGGGGGGAGCACAATGAGCAGTTCTTC.

This clonotype was seen a handful of times. This chain links TRBV29-1 with TRBJ1-1; D not resolved. Between the trimmed V and J ends, which lost 1 base and 3 bases, there was a span of 9 bases. The length of the CDR3 is 13 residues. Germline V gene data show CDR1 as SQVTM and CDR2 as ANQGSEA. CDR3 in DNA: TGCAGCGTTGAAGCTGACCAGCACACTGAAGCTTTCTTT. Residues: CSVEADQHTEAFF.

This chain joins TRBV7-8 and TRBJ2-5; 8 bases map to TRBD2. The length of the CDR3 is 15 residues. Per the germline V gene, CDR1 is SGHVS and CDR2 is FQNEAQ. V lost 7 bases, J lost 2 bases, and 9 bases stayed unmatched. The CDR3 region is CASIFNLAGQETQYF. The CDR3 DNA reads as TGTGCCAGCATCTTTAACCTAGCGGGTCAAGAGACCCAGTACTTC. The full variable domain, completed using reference TRBV7-8 and TRBJ2-5, is GAGVSQSPRYKVAKRGQDVALRCDPISGHVSLFWYQQALGQGPEFLTYFQNEAQLDKSGLPSDRFFAERPEGSVSTLKIQRTQQEDSAVYLCASIFNLAGQETQYFGPGTRLLVL.

This clonotype appeared a few times. The chain couples TRBV3-1 to TRBJ2-6, with no clear D. Germline V gene sequence: CDR1 LGHDT, CDR2 YNNKEL (reference sequence). Deletions cut 4 bases from V and 5 bases from J, with 6 bases between. This CDR3 is 13 amino acids long. CDR3 region: CASSPARANVLTF. CDR3 in DNA: TGTGCCAGCAGCCCCGCCCGGGCCAACGTCCTGACTTTC.

This clonotype was detected only a few times. The CDR3: CASSLELAGGQETQYF. The CDR3 nucleotides read TGTGCCAGCAGCTTAGAACTAGCGGGGGGGCAAGAGACCCAGTACTTC. The chain carries TRBV7-2 and TRBJ2-5; 13 bases align to TRBD2. CDR1 and CDR2 (germline): SGHTA, FQGNSA. J gave up 2 bases and V 1 base, and 1 base lay outside the gene matches. The CDR3 has 16 amino acids. Looking up the rest from reference TRBV7-2 and TRBJ2-5 gives the full variable domain: GAGVSQSPSNKVTEKGKDVELRCDPISGHTALYWYRQSLGQGLEFLIYFQGNSAPDKSGLPSDRFSAERTGGSVSTLTIQRTQQEDSAVYLCASSLELAGGQETQYFGPGTRLLVL.

There are a few counts of this clonotype. DNA for the CDR3: TGCGCCAGCAGCGGGGACAGTTACGAGCAGTACTTC. Protein: CASSGDSYEQYF. The chain combines TRBV5-1 with TRBJ2-7; 7 nucleotides match TRBD1. Trimming cost V 4 bases and J 4 bases; bases outside gene matches: 2. This CDR3 contains 12 residues. The germline V gene has CDR1 SGHRS and CDR2 YFSETQ.

This clonotype was counted a few times. This chain joins TRBV15 and TRBJ1-1; maybe TRBD1 (6 bases). Trimming pared 7 bases from V and 6 bases from J, leaving 21 bases between. CDR1 is LNHNV, CDR2 YYDKDF, per germline (reference sequence). This CDR3 is 15 amino acids long. CDR3 coding DNA: TGTGCCACCAAAAAAGGCCGGGGGGCGAGTTCTGAAGCTTTCTTT. Amino acid sequence: CATKKGRGASSEAFF. Full variable domain (missing parts from reference TRBV15 and TRBJ1-1): DAMVIQNPRYQVTQFGKPVTLSCSQTLNHNVMYWYQQKSSQAPKLLFHYYDKDFNNEADTPDNFQSRRPNTSFCFLDIRSPGLGDTAMYLCATKKGRGASSEAFFGQGTRLTVV.

To note about this clonotype: A much larger clone sits a single nucleotide away, making a read error possible. The chain recombines TRBV6-2 or TRBV6-3 with TRBJ2-7; no definite D call. The CDR3 runs 14 residues. The germline V gene has CDR1 MNHEY and CDR2 SVGEGT. The V and J ends lost 6 bases and 5 bases respectively, with 17 bases between them. The CDR3 nucleotides read TGTGCCAGCAGCACTATAGGGCGGAGCGACGAGCAGTACTTC. The encoded protein is CASSTIGRSDEQYF.

This clonotype was observed at least ten times. The chain is built from TRBV7-9 and TRBJ2-7; possible D gene TRBD2, 5 bases. CDR3 size: 14 residues. Germline V gene data show CDR1 as SEHNR and CDR2 as FQNEAQ (reference sequence). Trimming shortened V by 5 bases and J by 7 bases, and 18 bases separated the two germline ends. The CDR3 protein is CASSLARGLGEQYF. In DNA, the CDR3 is TGTGCCAGCAGCCTGGCTCGGGGATTGGGGGAGCAGTACTTC.

The chain joins TRBV10-3 to TRBJ2-7, with D perhaps TRBD1 (6 bases). V shed 6 bases and J shed 0 bases, with 9 bases lying between them. The CDR3 runs to 13 residues. CDR1 and CDR2 from the germline V gene are ENHRY and SYGVKD. The CDR3 DNA reads TGTGCCATCAGCTGGGACACCTCCTACGAGCAGTACTTC. Protein sequence: CAISWDTSYEQYF.

This clonotype was observed many times. The J gene is TRBJ2-2, the V gene TRBV7-2, with D perhaps matching TRBD2 (5 bases). The germline CDR1 and CDR2 sequences are SGHTA and FQGNSA. The CDR3 is 14 amino acids. The V end was cut by 5 bases, the J end by 4 bases, with 11 bases between. In DNA form, the CDR3 reads TGTGCCAGCAGCCACGCCGGGGTCACCGGGGAGCTGTTTTTT. This sequence encodes CASSHAGVTGELFF.

The chain joins TRBV12-3 or TRBV12-4 to TRBJ2-7; D uncertain. The CDR3 is 13 residues long. Trimming cost V 8 bases and J 0 bases, with 11 bases left between them. The CDR3, as DNA: TGTGCCAGCGGGCAGTCCTTCTCCTACGAGCAGTACTTC. It yields the protein CASGQSFSYEQYF.

The chain combines TRBV7-3 with TRBJ2-4; D is unclear. Trimming stripped 2 bases from V and 3 bases from J, with 17 bases between. This CDR3 spans 17 amino acids. CDR1 is SGHTA, CDR2 FQGTGA, per germline. As DNA, the CDR3 is TGTGCCAGCAGCTTACCCTCCACACTGGGTTACAAAAACATTCAGTACTTC. Translation gives CASSLPSTLGYKNIQYF.

This clonotype was seen a few times. The chain is built from TRBV20-1 and TRBJ2-2; the D is unclear. Germline loops: CDR1 DFQATT, CDR2 SNEGSKA (reference sequence). The CDR3 totals 13 residues. Trimming removed 0 bases at V and 3 bases at J, with 5 bases between. In nucleotides, the CDR3 is TGCAGTGCTAGAGACGGATACACCGGGGAGCTGTTTTTT. This encodes CSARDGYTGELFF.

This clonotype came up many times. This rearrangement joins TRBV7-9 to TRBJ1-1; D might be TRBD1 (5 bases). V was pared by 5 bases and J by 1 base, with 17 bases between. The CDR3 length is 16 residues. Germline assignment: CDR1 SEHNR and CDR2 FQNEAQ (reference sequence). The CDR3 sequence is CASSPTPTGTNTEAFF. In nucleotides, the CDR3 is TGTGCCAGCAGCCCTACCCCTACGGGGACGAACACTGAAGCTTTCTTT.

Many counts were recorded for this clonotype. The chain links TRBV7-2 to TRBJ2-3; no clear D. Trimming took 1 base from V and 3 from J, leaving 8 bases between them. The CDR3 spans 14 residues. CDR1 is SGHTA and CDR2 is FQGNSA in the germline V gene. The CDR3 nucleotides read TGTGCCAGCAGCTTAGAATTCGCAACAGATACGCAGTATTTT. Translating it yields CASSLEFATDTQYF.

This clonotype was observed many times. The gene calls are TRBV7-2 and TRBJ2-1; D is ambiguous. This CDR3 has 14 residues. Germline-derived CDR1 and CDR2 are SGHTA and FQGNSA. V was trimmed by 5 bases and J by 4 bases, leaving 12 bases between them. The CDR3 region is CASSPSNPYNEQFF. DNA for the CDR3: TGTGCCAGCAGCCCCAGCAACCCTTACAATGAGCAGTTCTTC.

This clonotype was counted between two and nine times. The chain has TRBV11-2 and TRBJ1-3, with 7 positions matching TRBD1. Trimming took 7 bases from V and 4 from J; bases not matched to a gene: 7. The CDR3 loop spans 14 amino acids. The germline gives CDR1 SGHAT, CDR2 FQNNGV. The CDR3, as DNA: TGTGCCAGCACCTTGACAGGGAACGGAAACACCATATATTTT. Encoded protein: CASTLTGNGNTIYF.

Only a few counts were recorded for this clonotype. This rearrangement joins TRBV6-6 to TRBJ2-1; 15 bases are a match to TRBD2. Trimming took 2 bases from V and 9 from J; bases not matched to a gene: 8. Germline loops: CDR1 MNHNY, CDR2 SVGAGI (reference sequence). The CDR3 is 17 residues long. The CDR3 bases are TGTGCCAGCAGTTACCCCGGACTAGCGGGGGGGCCGGGTGAGCAGTTCTTC. Translating it yields CASSYPGLAGGPGEQFF.

This clonotype was seen only a few times. This rearrangement joins TRBV4-3 to TRBJ2-3; 9 positions match TRBD1. Germline V gene sequence: CDR1 LGHNA, CDR2 YSLEER. The CDR3 runs to 15 residues. V was pared by 0 bases and J by 9 bases, with 7 bases of the junction left unmatched. This CDR3 is CASSQDRDRARTQYF. The CDR3 nucleotides read TGCGCCAGCAGCCAAGATCGGGACAGGGCCCGCACGCAGTATTTT.

The chain uses TRBV5-1 and TRBJ2-2, with 7 bases aligning to TRBD1. Trimming took 0 bases from V and 7 from J; bases not matched to a gene: 9. This CDR3 contains 16 residues. Germline CDR1 reads SGHRS; CDR2 reads YFSETQ. CDR3: CASSLEVRGDSGELFF. CDR3 DNA sequence: TGCGCCAGCAGCTTGGAGGTCCGAGGGGACAGCGGGGAGCTGTTTTTT.

This clonotype was recorded a few times. The chain links TRBV5-1 to TRBJ2-3; no clear D gene. Germline V gives CDR1 SGHRS, CDR2 YFSETQ. The V and J ends lost 4 bases and 1 base respectively, with 7 bases between them. This CDR3 spans 13 amino acids. The CDR3 DNA reads as TGCGCCAGCAGCCAGGCGGGCACAGATACGCAGTATTTT. It is translated as CASSQAGTDTQYF. The full variable domain, with the rest looked up from reference TRBV5-1 and TRBJ2-3, is KAGVTQTPRYLIKTRGQQVTLSCSPISGHRSVSWYQQTPGQGLQFLFEYFSETQRNKGNFPGRFSGRQFSNSRSEMNVSTLELGDSALYLCASSQAGTDTQYFGPGTRLTVL.

In its sample, this clonotype was seen a few times. The V call is TRBV19, the J call TRBJ2-2, with a tentative D call TRBD1 (6 bases). This CDR3 is built from 16 residues. V lost 6 bases, J lost 2 bases, and 16 bases lay in between. The germline gives CDR1 LNHDA, CDR2 SQIVND (reference sequence). Here the CDR3 reads CASRPGHASNTGELFF. In nucleotides, the CDR3 is TGTGCCAGTAGACCGGGACACGCCAGTAACACCGGGGAGCTGTTTTTT.

This chain joins TRBV6-2 or TRBV6-3 and TRBJ2-5, with 8 bases matching TRBD2. This CDR3 spans 14 amino acids. J lost 4 bases, V lost 3 bases, and 4 bases had no gene match. Looked up from germline, CDR1 is MNHEY and CDR2 is SVGEGT. CDR3 in amino acids: CASSYVLAGETQYF. In nucleotides, the CDR3 is TGTGCCAGCAGTTATGTTCTAGCGGGAGAGACCCAGTACTTC.

About this clonotype itself: One base away lies a much larger clone, so this may be a sequencing read error. This chain uses TRBV11-2 with TRBJ2-1; 8 nucleotides agree with TRBD1. The CDR3 loop spans 19 amino acids. Germline CDR1 and CDR2: SGHAT and FQNNGV. J gave up 1 base and V 4 bases, and 15 bases lay outside the gene matches. The CDR3 region has the DNA TGTGCCAGCAGCTGGACCGTAGGACAGGGTTCGAAGTCCTACAATGAGCAGTTCTTC. It encodes CASSWTVGQGSKSYNEQFF. The full variable domain, with the rest looked up from reference TRBV11-2 and TRBJ2-1, is EAGVAQSPRYKIIEKRQSVAFWCNPISGHATLYWYQQILGQGPKLLIQFQNNGVVDDSQLPKDRFSAERLKGVDSTLKIQPAKLEDSAVYLCASSWTVGQGSKSYNEQFFGPGTRLTVL.

This clonotype was observed a few times. The genes are TRBV25-1 and TRBJ1-1; maybe TRBD1 (6 bases). V was cut by 4 bases and J by 4 bases, with 10 bases left in between. This CDR3 is built from 13 residues. CDR1 and CDR2 (germline): MGHDK, SYGVNS. CDR3 DNA sequence: TGTGCCAGCAGTGCGGGGGCGGGCACTGAAGCTTTCTTT. Its protein is CASSAGAGTEAFF.

V and J are TRBV12-3 or TRBV12-4 and TRBJ2-1, with 13 bases matching TRBD2. The V and J ends lost 8 bases and 0 bases, in that order; junction bases with no gene match: 13. The CDR3 has 19 residues. CDR3 nucleotides: TGTGCCAGCGGGTTGCCCCGACTAGCGGGAGGCCTCTCCTACAATGAGCAGTTCTTC. Protein sequence: CASGLPRLAGGLSYNEQFF.

The chain combines TRBV20-1 with TRBJ1-2, with D possibly matching TRBD1 (5 bases). Germline V gene data show CDR1 as DFQATT and CDR2 as SNEGSKA (reference sequence). Trimming removed 0 bases at V and 4 bases at J, with 15 bases between. The CDR3 has 15 amino acids. CDR3 sequence (DNA): TGCAGTGCTAGAGAACCCGGGACGGCTTCCTATGGCTACACCTTC. This translates into CSAREPGTASYGYTF.